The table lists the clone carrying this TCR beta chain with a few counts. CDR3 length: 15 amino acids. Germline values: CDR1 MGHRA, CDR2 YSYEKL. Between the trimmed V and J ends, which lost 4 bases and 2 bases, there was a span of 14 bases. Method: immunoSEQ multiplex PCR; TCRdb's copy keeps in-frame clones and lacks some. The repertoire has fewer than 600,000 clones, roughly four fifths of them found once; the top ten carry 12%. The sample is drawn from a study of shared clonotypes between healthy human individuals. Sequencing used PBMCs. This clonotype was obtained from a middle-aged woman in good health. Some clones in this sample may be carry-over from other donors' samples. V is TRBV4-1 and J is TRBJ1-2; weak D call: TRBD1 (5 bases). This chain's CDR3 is CASSPARAGNYGYTF. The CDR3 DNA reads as TGCGCCAGCAGCCCGGCCCGGGCAGGGAACTATGGCTACACCTTC.